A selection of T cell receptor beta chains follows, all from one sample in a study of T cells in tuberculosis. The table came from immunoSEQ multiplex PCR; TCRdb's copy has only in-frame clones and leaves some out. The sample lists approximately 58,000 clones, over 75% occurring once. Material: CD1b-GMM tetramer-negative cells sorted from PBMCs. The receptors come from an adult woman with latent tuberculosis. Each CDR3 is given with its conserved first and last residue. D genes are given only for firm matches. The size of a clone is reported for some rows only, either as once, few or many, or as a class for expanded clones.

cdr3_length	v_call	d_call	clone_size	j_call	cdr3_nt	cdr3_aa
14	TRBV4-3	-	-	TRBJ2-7	TGCGCCAGCAGCCTAGGGTCGGGGGATTACGAGCAGTACTTC	CASSLGSGDYEQYF
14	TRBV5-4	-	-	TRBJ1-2	TGTGCCAGCAGCGGGCGATCCCAGGGCTATGGCTACACCTTC	CASSGRSQGYGYTF
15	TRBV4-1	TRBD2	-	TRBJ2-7	TGCGCCAGCAGCCAAGATTTTGGCGGGAGCTACGAGCAGTACTTC	CASSQDFGGSYEQYF
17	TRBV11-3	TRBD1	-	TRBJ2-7	TGTGCCAGCAGCTTAAGGCTAGTGCTGGGACAGGACCACGAGCAGTACTTC	CASSLRLVLGQDHEQYF
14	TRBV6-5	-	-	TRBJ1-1	TGTGCCAGCAGTTACACGGGGAAGAACACTGAAGCTTTCTTT	CASSYTGKNTEAFF
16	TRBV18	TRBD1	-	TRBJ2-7	TGTGCCAGCTCACCACCGGGGCACAGGGGGCTCTACGAGCAGTACTTC	CASSPPGHRGLYEQYF
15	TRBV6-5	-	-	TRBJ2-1	TGTGCCAGCAGTTACTCGTGGGGAGCGGCCAATGAGCAGTTCTTC	CASSYSWGAANEQFF
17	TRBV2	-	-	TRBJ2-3	TGTGCCAGCAGCGAAGTGGGCTCAGTCTCCCCTGGGGATACGCAGTATTTT	CASSEVGSVSPGDTQYF
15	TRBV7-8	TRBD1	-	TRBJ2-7	TGTGCCAGCAGCCCTCATTGGACAGGGGATTTTGGGCAGTACTTC	CASSPHWTGDFGQYF
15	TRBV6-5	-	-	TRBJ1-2	TGTGCCAGCAGTTACTCGGGGGGGGATCACTATGGCTACACCTTC	CASSYSGGDHYGYTF
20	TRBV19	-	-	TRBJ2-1	TGTGCCAGTAGTCCGGGACAGGGAGGACTAGCGGAAACCTCCTACAATGAGCAGTTCTTC	CASSPGQGGLAETSYNEQFF
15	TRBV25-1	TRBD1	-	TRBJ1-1	TGTGCCAGCAGTGGGATGACAGGGGCGATCACTGAAGCTTTCTTT	CASSGMTGAITEAFF
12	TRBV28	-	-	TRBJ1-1	TGTGCCAGCAGCGGACACGACACTGAAGCTTTCTTT	CASSGHDTEAFF
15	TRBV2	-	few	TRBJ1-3	TGTGCCAGCAGTGAAGTAGGGACACCTGGAAACACCATATATTTT	CASSEVGTPGNTIYF
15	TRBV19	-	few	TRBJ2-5	TGTGCCAGTAGTATAACCCCTCAGGGTTCCGAGACCCAGTACTTC	CASSITPQGSETQYF
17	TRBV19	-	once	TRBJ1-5	TGTGCCAGTAGTATAGTTCCGCGGGGGCGCTGGGGTCAGCCCCAGCATTTT	CASSIVPRGRWGQPQHF
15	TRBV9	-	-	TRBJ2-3	TGTGCCAGCAGCTTTAGGGACTTTAGCACAGATACGCAGTATTTT	CASSFRDFSTDTQYF
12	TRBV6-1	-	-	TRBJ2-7	TGTGCCAGCAGAGTCAGTAACTACGAGCAGTACTTC	CASRVSNYEQYF
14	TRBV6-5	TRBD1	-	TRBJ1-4	TGTGCCAGCAGTTACGGGACAGATAATGAAAAACTGTTTTTT	CASSYGTDNEKLFF
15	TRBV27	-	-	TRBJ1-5	TGTGCCAGCAGCGTGCGGGGAAATAGCAATCAGCCCCAGCATTTT	CASSVRGNSNQPQHF
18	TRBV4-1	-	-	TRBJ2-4	TGCGCCAGCAGCCAAGTGATACTGGGAGTAATAGCCAAAAACATTCAGTACTTC	CASSQVILGVIAKNIQYF
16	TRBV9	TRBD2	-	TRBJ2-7	TGTGCCAGCAGCGTGGGACTAGCGGGCTCCTCCTACGAGCAGTACTTC	CASSVGLAGSSYEQYF
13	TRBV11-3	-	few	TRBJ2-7	TGTGCCAGCAGCTTGGGAGTGGGGAGCGAGCAGTACTTC	CASSLGVGSEQYF
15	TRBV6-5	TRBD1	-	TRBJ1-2	TGTGCCAGCAGTTACACTCCCGGGACAGGGGGTGGCTACACCTTC	CASSYTPGTGGGYTF
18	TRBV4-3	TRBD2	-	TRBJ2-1	TGCGCCAGCAGCCAAGGGTTGGCGGGGGGCCGACTTAACAATGAGCAGTTCTTC	CASSQGLAGGRLNNEQFF
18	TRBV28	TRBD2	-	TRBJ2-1	TGTGCCAGCGCTCCCGGGACTAGCGGGGGAAACCTTTACAATGAGCAGTTCTTC	CASAPGTSGGNLYNEQFF
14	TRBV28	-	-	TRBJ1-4	TGTGCCAGCAGTTTACTCCATCGGAATGAAAAACTGTTTTTT	CASSLLHRNEKLFF
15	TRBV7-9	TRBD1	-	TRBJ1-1	TGTGCCAGCAGCCATGGACAGGGGGAAACCGCTGAAGCTTTCTTT	CASSHGQGETAEAFF
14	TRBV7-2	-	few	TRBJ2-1	TGTGCCAGCAGCTTAGCGCGTTATGCCAATGAGCAGTTCTTC	CASSLARYANEQFF
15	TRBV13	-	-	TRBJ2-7	TGTGCCAGCAGCTTAACCTCGAGGGTAGTCTACGAGCAGTACTTC	CASSLTSRVVYEQYF
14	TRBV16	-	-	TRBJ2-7	TGTGCCAGCAGCCAATATGGCGGATCCTACGAGCAGTACTTC	CASSQYGGSYEQYF
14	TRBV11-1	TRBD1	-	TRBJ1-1	TGTGCCAGCAGCTTAAAACAGGGGGGTTCTGAAGCTTTCTTT	CASSLKQGGSEAFF
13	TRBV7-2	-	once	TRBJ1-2	TGTGCCAGCAGCCCGGACAGCAACTATGGCTACACCTTC	CASSPDSNYGYTF
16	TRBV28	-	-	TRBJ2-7	TGTGCCAGCAGTTATGGTCGCGGGGACGGAGCCTACGAGCAGTACTTC	CASSYGRGDGAYEQYF
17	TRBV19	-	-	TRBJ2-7	TGTGCCAGTAGTATAATGGGTTGGGGGGAGGTCCCCCACGAGCAGTACTTC	CASSIMGWGEVPHEQYF
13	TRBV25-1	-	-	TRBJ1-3	TGTGCCAGCAGTGCTATCTCTGGAAACACCATATATTTT	CASSAISGNTIYF